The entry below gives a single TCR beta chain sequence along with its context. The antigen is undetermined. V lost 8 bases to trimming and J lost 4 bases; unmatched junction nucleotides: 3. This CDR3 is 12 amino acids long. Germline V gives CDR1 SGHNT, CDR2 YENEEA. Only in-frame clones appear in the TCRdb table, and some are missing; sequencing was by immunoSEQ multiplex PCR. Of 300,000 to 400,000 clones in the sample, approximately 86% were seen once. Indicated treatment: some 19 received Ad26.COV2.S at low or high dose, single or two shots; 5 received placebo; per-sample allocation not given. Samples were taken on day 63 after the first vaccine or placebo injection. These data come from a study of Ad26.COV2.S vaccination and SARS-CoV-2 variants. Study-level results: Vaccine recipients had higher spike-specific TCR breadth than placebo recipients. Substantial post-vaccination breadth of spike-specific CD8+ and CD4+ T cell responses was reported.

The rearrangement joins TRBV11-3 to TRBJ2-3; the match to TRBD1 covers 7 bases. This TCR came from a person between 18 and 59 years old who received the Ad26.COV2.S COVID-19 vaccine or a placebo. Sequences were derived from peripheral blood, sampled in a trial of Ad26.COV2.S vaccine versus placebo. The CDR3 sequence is CASRQGPDTQYF. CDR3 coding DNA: TGTGCCAGCCGACAGGGTCCAGATACGCAGTATTTT.